This TCR beta chain was sequenced for a study of a mutant IDH1 vaccine in newly diagnosed glioma. The overall study: The vaccination schedule gave patients eight doses in weeks 1, 3, 5, 7, 11, 15, 19 and 23. Earlier treatment was radiotherapy, temozolomide, or both, with most getting both. Whole-study results and caveats: Pseudoprogression appears to have had no connection to changes in top peripheral T cell clonotypes. Most patients, 85% to 95%, showed vaccine-induced immune responses.

Comment on this clone: Its specificity is unknown.

Sequencing used immunoSEQ multiplex PCR; TCRdb keeps in-frame clones, though not all of them. The sample yields roughly 62,000 clones, about 86% seen once. Trimming cost V 3 bases and J 2 bases; bases outside gene matches: 6. Looked up from germline, CDR1 is SGHKS and CDR2 is YYEKEE (reference sequence). The CDR3 loop spans 16 amino acids. Described time point: week 5, during vaccination. Each dose delivered 300 ug of mutant IDH1 20-mer peptide subcutaneously with imiquimod. V is TRBV5-5 and J is TRBJ2-3; TRBD2 agrees at 10 bases. The TCR comes from a woman aged 45-65 years with glioma. Sequencing used PBMCs, obtained from a glioma patient whose treatment included an IDH1 peptide vaccine. The DNA of the CDR3 is TGTGCCAGCAGCTGGAGCGGGGGGGGTATCACAGATACGCAGTATTTT. Residues: CASSWSGGGITDTQYF.